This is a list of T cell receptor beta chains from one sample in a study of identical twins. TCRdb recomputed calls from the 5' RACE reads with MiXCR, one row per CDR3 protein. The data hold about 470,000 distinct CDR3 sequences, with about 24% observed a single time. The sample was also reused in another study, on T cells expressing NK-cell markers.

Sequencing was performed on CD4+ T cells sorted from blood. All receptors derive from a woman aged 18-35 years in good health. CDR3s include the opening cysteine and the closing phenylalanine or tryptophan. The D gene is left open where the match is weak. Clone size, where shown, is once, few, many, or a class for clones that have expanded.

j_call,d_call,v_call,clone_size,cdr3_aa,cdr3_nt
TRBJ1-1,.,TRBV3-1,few,CASSQTGYGAEAFF,TGTGCCAGCAGCCAAACAGGGTATGGGGCTGAAGCTTTCTTT
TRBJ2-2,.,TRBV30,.,CAWSVLRDTGELFF,TGTGCCTGGAGTGTACTCAGAGACACCGGGGAGCTGTTTTTT
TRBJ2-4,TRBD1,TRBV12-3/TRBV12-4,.,CASTVDRKGVDIQYF,TGTGCCAGCACCGTGGACAGGAAGGGTGTAGACATTCAGTACTTC
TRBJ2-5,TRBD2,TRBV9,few,CASSPQAGAETQYF,TGTGCCAGCAGCCCCCAGGCGGGAGCAGAGACCCAGTACTTC
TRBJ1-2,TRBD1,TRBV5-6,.,CASSPIQGQVYGYTF,TGTGCCAGCAGCCCCATTCAGGGACAGGTCTATGGCTACACCTTC
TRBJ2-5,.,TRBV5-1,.,CASTADETQYF,TGCGCCAGCACCGCAGACGAGACCCAGTACTTC
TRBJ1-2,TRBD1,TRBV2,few,CASSGEGARYGYTF,TGTGCCAGCAGTGGAGAGGGGGCGCGATATGGCTACACCTTC
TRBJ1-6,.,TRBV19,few,CASNGRDGGNSPLHF,TGTGCCAGTAACGGAAGGGACGGGGGTAATTCACCCCTCCACTTT
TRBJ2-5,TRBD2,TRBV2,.,CASSEAGWTSGQETQYF,TGTGCCAGCAGTGAAGCGGGTTGGACTAGCGGCCAAGAGACCCAGTACTTC
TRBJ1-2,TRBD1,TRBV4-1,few,CASSPYGQGAYGYTF,TGCGCCAGCAGCCCCTACGGACAGGGGGCGTATGGCTACACCTTC
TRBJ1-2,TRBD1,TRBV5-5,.,CASSLEGTGGRGYTF,TGTGCCAGCAGCTTGGAAGGAACAGGGGGACGTGGCTACACCTTC
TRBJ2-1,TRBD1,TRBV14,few,CASSPGQLMYNEQFF,TGTGCCAGCAGCCCGGGACAGCTTATGTACAATGAGCAGTTCTTC
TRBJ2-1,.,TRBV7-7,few,CASSDLQSYNEQFF,TGTGCCAGCAGTGACCTGCAATCCTACAATGAGCAGTTCTTC
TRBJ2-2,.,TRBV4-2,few,CASSQPLTGELFF,TGTGCCAGCAGCCAACCTTTAACCGGGGAGCTGTTTTTT
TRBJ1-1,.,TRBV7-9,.,CASSLEAGVEAFF,TGTGCCAGCAGCTTAGAGGCAGGGGTTGAAGCTTTCTTT
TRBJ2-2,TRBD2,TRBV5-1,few,CASSQTSGETGELFF,TGCGCCAGCAGCCAGACTAGCGGGGAAACCGGGGAGCTGTTTTTT
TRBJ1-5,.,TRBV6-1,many,CASSLQGLGQPQHF,TGTGCCAGCAGTCTTCAGGGACTGGGGCAGCCCCAGCATTTT
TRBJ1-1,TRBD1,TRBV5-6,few,CASRPRQGSNTEAFF,TGTGCCAGCAGGCCGAGACAGGGGTCTAACACTGAAGCTTTCTTT
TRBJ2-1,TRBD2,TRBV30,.,CAWSVSISSGSHNEQFF,TGTGCCTGGAGTGTCTCTATTTCGAGCGGGAGCCACAATGAGCAGTTCTTC
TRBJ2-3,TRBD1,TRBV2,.,CASLTGTGTDTQYF,TGTGCCAGCCTCACAGGGACAGGCACAGATACGCAGTATTTT
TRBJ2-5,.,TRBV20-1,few,CSARDRIGGETQYF,TGCAGTGCTAGAGATCGGATAGGGGGAGAGACCCAGTACTTC
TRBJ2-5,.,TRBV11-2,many,CASSLVETQYF,TGTGCCAGCAGCTTAGTAGAGACCCAGTACTTC
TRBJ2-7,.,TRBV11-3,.,CASSPLVLGDYEQYF,TGTGCCAGCAGCCCATTAGTACTAGGGGACTACGAGCAGTACTTC
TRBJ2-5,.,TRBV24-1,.,CATSGSGRETQYF,TGTGCCACCAGTGGGTCAGGGAGAGAGACCCAGTACTTC
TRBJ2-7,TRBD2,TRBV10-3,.,CAISDIRGLGTGEQYF,TGTGCCATCAGTGACATTAGAGGACTAGGAACGGGGGAGCAGTACTTC
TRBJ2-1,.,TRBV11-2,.,CASRSSGGNEQFF,TGTGCCAGCCGCTCCAGCGGAGGCAATGAGCAGTTCTTC
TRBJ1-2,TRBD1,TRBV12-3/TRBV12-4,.,CASSFSGTEGYTF,TGTGCCAGCAGTTTTAGTGGGACAGAGGGCTACACCTTC
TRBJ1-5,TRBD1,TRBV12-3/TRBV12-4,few,CASSPIGQGNQPQHF,TGTGCCAGCAGTCCCATAGGACAGGGCAATCAGCCCCAGCATTTT
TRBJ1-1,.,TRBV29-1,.,CSVGGTGTTSVNTEAFF,TGCAGCGTGGGGGGGACCGGGACCACCAGTGTGAACACTGAAGCTTTCTTT
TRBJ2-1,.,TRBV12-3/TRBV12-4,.,CASSFIRNEQFF,TGTGCCAGCAGTTTTATAAGAAATGAGCAGTTCTTC
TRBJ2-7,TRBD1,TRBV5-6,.,CASSIADREWYEQYF,TGTGCCAGCAGCATAGCCGACAGGGAATGGTACGAGCAGTACTTC
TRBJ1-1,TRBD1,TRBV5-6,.,CASSFSRGLAFF,TGTGCCAGCAGCTTTTCTAGGGGGCTCGCTTTCTTT
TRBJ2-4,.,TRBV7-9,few,CASSPSPLSRGKNIQYF,TGTGCCAGCAGCCCTAGTCCCCTTTCCCGGGGCAAAAACATTCAGTACTTC
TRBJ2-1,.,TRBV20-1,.,CSARDFARVYLYNEQFF,TGCAGTGCTAGAGATTTCGCGCGGGTTTACCTATACAATGAGCAGTTCTTC
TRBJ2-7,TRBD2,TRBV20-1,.,CSASSGASSYEQYF,TGCAGTGCTAGTAGCGGGGCTAGCTCCTACGAGCAGTACTTC